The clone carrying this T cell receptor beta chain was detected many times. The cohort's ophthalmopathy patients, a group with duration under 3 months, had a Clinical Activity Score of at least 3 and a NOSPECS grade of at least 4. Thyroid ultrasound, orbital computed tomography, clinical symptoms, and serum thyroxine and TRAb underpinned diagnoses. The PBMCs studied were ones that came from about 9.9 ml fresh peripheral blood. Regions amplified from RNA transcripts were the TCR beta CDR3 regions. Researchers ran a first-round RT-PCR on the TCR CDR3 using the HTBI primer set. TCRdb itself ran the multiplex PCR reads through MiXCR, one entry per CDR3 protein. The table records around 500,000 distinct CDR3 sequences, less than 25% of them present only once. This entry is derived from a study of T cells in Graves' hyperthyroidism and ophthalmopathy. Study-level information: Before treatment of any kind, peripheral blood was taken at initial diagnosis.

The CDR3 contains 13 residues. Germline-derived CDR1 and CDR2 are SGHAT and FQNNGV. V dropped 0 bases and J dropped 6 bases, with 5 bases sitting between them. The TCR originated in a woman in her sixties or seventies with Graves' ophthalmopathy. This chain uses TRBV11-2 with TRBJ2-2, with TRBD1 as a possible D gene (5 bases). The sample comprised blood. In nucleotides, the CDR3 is TGTGCCAGCAGCTTAGAGGGGCCCGGGGAGCTGTTTTTT. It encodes CASSLEGPGELFF.